This TCR beta chain was found in a study of regulatory T cells in long-lasting Graves disease. In its sample, this clonotype was seen many times. The CDR3 runs to 17 residues. V gave up 5 bases and J gave up 0 bases, with 17 bases separating them. Noted time point: persistent/refractory GD, antithyroid drugs over 5 years with positive TRAb. From RNA extracted from PBMCs, the TCR library was made. CDR3 regions were amplified by Arm-PCR using iRepertoire HTBI primers to build TCR beta libraries. In the study's own analysis: Samples collectively showed approximately 62 TRBV and approximately 15 TRBJ segments. MiXCR, applied by TCRdb to the multiplex PCR reads, yields one record per CDR3 protein. TCRdb, not the authors, supplied the V and J calls. The sample contains roughly 400,000 distinct CDR3 sequences, about 21% of which appear only once.

Sequences were derived from peripheral blood mononuclear cells (PBMCs), sampled when the disease was refractory, from a patient treated with antithyroid drugs. The chain joins TRBV12-3 or TRBV12-4 to TRBJ2-4, with D unresolved. The receptor was isolated from a female donor with Graves disease. CDR3 in DNA: TGTGCCAGCAGTAACCCCCATGAGCCCCTAGCCAAAAACATTCAGTACTTC. This gives the protein CASSNPHEPLAKNIQYF.